The rows below give T cell receptor beta chains drawn from one sample of a study of T cells in Graves' hyperthyroidism and ophthalmopathy. TCRdb fed the multiplex PCR reads into MiXCR, producing one record per CDR3 protein. This table holds a few hundred thousand distinct CDR3 sequences, roughly 15% found once. The sample taken for sequencing was blood. These TCRs come from a woman aged 40 to 50 with Graves' ophthalmopathy. Both conserved end residues are part of each CDR3. Fields, in order: D gene, V gene, J gene, clone size, CDR3 DNA, CDR3 protein. D genes are given only for firm matches. Some rows have no size entry. The others give once, few or many, or a class for an expanded clone.

>.|TRBV12-3/TRBV12-4|TRBJ1-1|many
TGTGCCAGCAGTGCTGAATGGAACACTGAAGCTTTCTTT
CASSAEWNTEAFF
>TRBD1|TRBV7-9|TRBJ2-7|many
TGTGCCAGCAGCTCAACAGGGGGTCCCTCCTACGAGCAGTACTTC
CASSSTGGPSYEQYF
>TRBD1|TRBV20-1|TRBJ1-1|many
TGCAGTGCTAGAGGTGACAGGGGAAGTACTGAAGCTTTCTTT
CSARGDRGSTEAFF
>.|TRBV20-1|TRBJ1-6|.
TGCAGTGCTAGACGCTTGACAGCCATAGTATCACCCCTCCACTTT
CSARRLTAIVSPLHF
>.|TRBV18|TRBJ2-6|.
TGTGCCAGCTCACCCCCCTCCGGGGCCAACGTCCTGACTTTC
CASSPPSGANVLTF
>.|TRBV10-3|TRBJ2-3|many
TGTGCCATCAGTGAGTCGTCTGGTACGCAGTATTTT
CAISESSGTQYF
>.|TRBV30|TRBJ1-1|many
TGTGCCTGGAGTGTGAGCGGGACTGAAGCTTTCTTT
CAWSVSGTEAFF
>.|TRBV6-1|TRBJ2-2|.
TGTGCCAGCAGGGTGCCTATGACTAGAAAGCGATACACCGGGGAGCTGTTTTTT
CASRVPMTRKRYTGELFF
>.|TRBV27|TRBJ1-1|many
TGTGCCAGCAGTTCTACCGGACGGGCACCAAGTGGGAACACTGAAGCTTTCTTT
CASSSTGRAPSGNTEAFF
>TRBD1|TRBV7-9|TRBJ1-1|.
TGTGCCAGCAGCTTGGGCATTGACAGGGTATCTGGAGCTTTCTTT
CASSLGIDRVSGAFF
>TRBD1|TRBV19|TRBJ2-5|.
TGTGCCAGTAGTAAAAGACGTACAGGGGAAGAGACCCAGTACTTC
CASSKRRTGEETQYF
>.|TRBV2|TRBJ2-3|many
TGTGCCAGCAGTAAGGTAGCGGACCGCACAGATACGCAGTATTTT
CASSKVADRTDTQYF
>.|TRBV5-5|TRBJ2-3|many
TGTGCCAGCAGCTTGGAGTGGGCCCAGGGTACGCAGTATTTT
CASSLEWAQGTQYF
>.|TRBV29-1|TRBJ1-2|.
TGCAGCGTTCGGCAGGGGAGTTCTGGCTACACCTTC
CSVRQGSSGYTF
>.|TRBV7-8|TRBJ2-3|many
TGTGCCAGCAGCTTAGCGGGGAGGTCAGATACGCAGTATTTT
CASSLAGRSDTQYF
>.|TRBV29-1|TRBJ1-1|.
TGCAGCGTTGGAGGACAGTTTGCGAACACTGAAGCTTTCTTT
CSVGGQFANTEAFF
>TRBD2|TRBV11-1|TRBJ2-5|many
TGTGCCAGCAGCTTAGAGCGGGTTAGCGGGAGTTCTGAGACCCAGTACTTC
CASSLERVSGSSETQYF
>.|TRBV7-2|TRBJ2-7|.
TGTGCCAGCAGCCCCGGCTGGGGGGGCCTTGAGCAGTACTTC
CASSPGWGGLEQYF
>.|TRBV18|TRBJ2-3|.
TGTGCCAGCTCACCTGCAAGGACGGGGGTTTCAGATACGCAGTATTTT
CASSPARTGVSDTQYF
>.|TRBV30|TRBJ1-1|.
TGTGCCTGGAGAATCGGTCAGGGGACCACTGAAGCTTTCTTT
CAWRIGQGTTEAFF
>TRBD2|TRBV19|TRBJ2-3|many
TGTGCCAGCAGACCTACGGGACTAGCCGTTGCAGATACGCAGTATTTT
CASRPTGLAVADTQYF
>.|TRBV12-3/TRBV12-4|TRBJ2-5|many
TGTGCCAGCCTCCTGAGGGAGACCCAGTACTTC
CASLLRETQYF
>.|TRBV4-1|TRBJ1-4|few
TGCGCCAGCAGCCAAATGCCGCAGAAACCAGCGGGGGAAAAACTGTTTTTT
CASSQMPQKPAGEKLFF
>.|TRBV3-1|TRBJ2-5|.
TGTGCCAGCAGCTTCCATCAAGAGACCCAGTACTTC
CASSFHQETQYF
>.|TRBV7-9|TRBJ2-5|many
TGTGCCAGCAGCTTACGTGAACGGGAGACCCAGTACTTC
CASSLRERETQYF
>TRBD1|TRBV2|TRBJ2-3|.
TGTGCCAGCAGTGCACAGGACAGGGGAGGGACAGATACGCAGTATTTT
CASSAQDRGGTDTQYF
>.|TRBV25-1|TRBJ1-6|few
TGTGCCAGCAGCGGGGAGATCTATAATTCACCCCTCCACTTT
CASSGEIYNSPLHF
>.|TRBV4-1|TRBJ2-3|many
TGCGCCAGCAGCCACGCCATTAGCACAGATACGCAGTATTTT
CASSHAISTDTQYF
>TRBD2|TRBV9|TRBJ2-5|.
TGTGCCAGCAGCGTAGAGGGTCTAGCGGTCCAAGAGACCCAGTACTTC
CASSVEGLAVQETQYF
>.|TRBV12-3/TRBV12-4|TRBJ1-6|many
TGTGCCCTACGGTGGGACATTAGCTCCTATAATTCACCCCTCCACTTT
CALRWDISSYNSPLHF
>TRBD2|TRBV2|TRBJ2-5|many
TGTGCCAGCAGCCCGGGGGGGCGGTACCCACGAGAGACCCAGTACTTC
CASSPGGRYPRETQYF
>.|TRBV7-2|TRBJ2-7|.
TGTGCCAGCAGCCCATGGGGCTCCTACGAGCAGTACTTC
CASSPWGSYEQYF
>TRBD1|TRBV20-1|TRBJ1-3|.
TGCAGTGCAACAGGGGGCCGAAGATATTTT
CSATGGRRYF
>TRBD1|TRBV20-1|TRBJ2-7|few
TGCAGTGCTAGAGATAAACCGGGACAGGGGTTCCACGAGCAGTACTTC
CSARDKPGQGFHEQYF
>TRBD2|TRBV20-1|TRBJ2-3|.
TGCAGTGCTAGCGGTCTAGCGGGGGGGTGGACAGATACGCAGTATTTT
CSASGLAGGWTDTQYF
>TRBD1|TRBV4-2|TRBJ1-2|many
TGTGCCAGCAGCCCCAGTCCGGGACAGGGCCTCCCTAACTATGGCTACACCTTC
CASSPSPGQGLPNYGYTF
>.|TRBV20-1|TRBJ1-1|few
TGCAGTGCTAGAAGGGGAACGGGGTACACTGAAGCTTTCTTT
CSARRGTGYTEAFF
>.|TRBV3-1|TRBJ1-5|many
TGTGCCAGCAGCCAAGATGGCAGGGGCTACGATCAGCCCCAGCATTTT
CASSQDGRGYDQPQHF